This TCR beta chain was profiled in a study of cytomegalovirus exposure and HLA in healthy donors. V was cut by 3 bases and J by 9 bases, with 10 bases left in between. From germline, CDR1 is SGDLS and CDR2 YYNGEE. The CDR3 covers 12 residues. Regarding this clone: Its target is unknown.

The donors comprised healthy bone marrow donors. Points from the study as a whole: Several top significant clusters appeared, in a later analysis, to be linked to common viral pathogens. Three CMV-associated chains were confirmed in vitro to be specific for CMV antigens.

The PCR used 60 Vbeta and 13 Jbeta primers. Per the original data handling: In a later analysis, 10 million to 11 million of approximately 80 million unique beta chains occurred in at least two donors. Profiling relied on immunoSEQ multiplex PCR, and the TCRdb table lists in-frame clones only, not all of them. V and J calls plus clone size are reproduced from that table; the DNA served to infer D and trimming. In the table there are 120,000 or so clones, approximately 78% of which are singletons. Material for sequencing was PBMCs. The V gene is TRBV9, the J gene TRBJ1-5, with D unclear. The clonotype comes from a woman between 40 and 55 years old in good health and CMV-seronegative. The DNA for the CDR3 is TGTGCCAGCAGCGGGAGGGAAGGGCCCCAGCATTTT. This encodes CASSGREGPQHF.